This entry features one T cell receptor beta chain sequence. Its antigen is still unknown. Clones were read by immunoSEQ multiplex PCR, and TCRdb kept only the in-frame ones, dropping some. The sample lists approximately 20,000 clones; about 80% were seen once. The data were obtained in a study of CD4 T cells in relation to SARS-CoV-2 and coronaviruses. Before the COVID-19 pandemic, during about 2011-2019, CD4+ T cells were taken from unexposed donors. CD4+ T cells were isolated from the cells after more than 8 days of culture. The sample was CD4+ T cells from PBMCs, cultured in vitro. This TCR was sampled from a human donor in good health.

CDR3 amino acids: CASRTGGTYGYTF. CDR3 nucleotides: TGTGCCAGTAGGACAGGAGGAACCTATGGCTACACCTTC. V usage is TRBV19 and J usage is TRBJ1-2; weak D call: TRBD1 (6 bases). The germline V gene encodes CDR1 LNHDA and CDR2 SQIVND (reference sequence). Trimming left V 6 bases short and J 4 bases short, with 12 bases between. The length of the CDR3 is 13 residues.